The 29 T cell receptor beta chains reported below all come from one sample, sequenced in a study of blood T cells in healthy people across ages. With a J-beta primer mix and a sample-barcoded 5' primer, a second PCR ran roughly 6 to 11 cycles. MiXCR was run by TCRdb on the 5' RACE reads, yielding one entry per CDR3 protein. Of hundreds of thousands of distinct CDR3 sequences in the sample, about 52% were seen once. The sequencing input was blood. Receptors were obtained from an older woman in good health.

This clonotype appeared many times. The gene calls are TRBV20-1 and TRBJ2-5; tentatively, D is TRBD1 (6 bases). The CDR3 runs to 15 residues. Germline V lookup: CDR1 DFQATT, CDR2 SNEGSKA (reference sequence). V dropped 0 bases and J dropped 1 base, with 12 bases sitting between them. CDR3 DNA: TGCAGTGCTAGAGATCTGAACAGGGCCCAAGAGACCCAGTACTTC. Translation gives CSARDLNRAQETQYF.

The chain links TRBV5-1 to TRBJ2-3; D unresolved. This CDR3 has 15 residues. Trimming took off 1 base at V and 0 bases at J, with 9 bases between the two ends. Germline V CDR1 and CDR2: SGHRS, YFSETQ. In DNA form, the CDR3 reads TGCGCCAGCAGCTTGCAGAACCCTAGCACAGATACGCAGTATTTT. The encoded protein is CASSLQNPSTDTQYF. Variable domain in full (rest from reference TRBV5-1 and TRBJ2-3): KAGVTQTPRYLIKTRGQQVTLSCSPISGHRSVSWYQQTPGQGLQFLFEYFSETQRNKGNFPGRFSGRQFSNSRSEMNVSTLELGDSALYLCASSLQNPSTDTQYFGPGTRLTVL.

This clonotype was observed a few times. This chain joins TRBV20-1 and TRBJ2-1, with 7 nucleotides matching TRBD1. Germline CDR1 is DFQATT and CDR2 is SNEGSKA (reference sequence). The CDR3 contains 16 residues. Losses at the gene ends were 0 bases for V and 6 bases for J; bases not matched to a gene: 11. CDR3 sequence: CSARDQRGLVSNEQFF. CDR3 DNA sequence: TGCAGTGCTAGAGATCAGAGGGGGCTTGTCTCCAATGAGCAGTTCTTC.

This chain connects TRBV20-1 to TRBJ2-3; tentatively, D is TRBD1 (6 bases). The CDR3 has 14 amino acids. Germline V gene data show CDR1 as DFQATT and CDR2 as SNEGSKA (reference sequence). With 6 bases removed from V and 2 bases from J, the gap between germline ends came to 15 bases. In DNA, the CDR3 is TGCAGTGCCCACACAGGGTACCTCACAGATACGCAGTATTTT. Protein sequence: CSAHTGYLTDTQYF.

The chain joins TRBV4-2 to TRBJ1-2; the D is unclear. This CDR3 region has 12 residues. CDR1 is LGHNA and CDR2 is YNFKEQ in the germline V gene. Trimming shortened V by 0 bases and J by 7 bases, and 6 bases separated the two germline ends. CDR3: CASSQDGVGYTF. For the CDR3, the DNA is TGTGCCAGCAGCCAAGATGGGGTTGGCTACACCTTC.

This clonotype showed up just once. The CDR3 region has the DNA TGCAGCGTTGCCGGGGCAGGGTACGGAGATGGCTACACCTTC. The encoded protein is CSVAGAGYGDGYTF. This chain joins TRBV29-1 and TRBJ1-2; perhaps TRBD1 as D (5 bases). V was trimmed by 4 bases and J by 6 bases, leaving 18 bases between them. The CDR3 runs to 14 residues. CDR1 is SQVTM, CDR2 ANQGSEA, per germline.

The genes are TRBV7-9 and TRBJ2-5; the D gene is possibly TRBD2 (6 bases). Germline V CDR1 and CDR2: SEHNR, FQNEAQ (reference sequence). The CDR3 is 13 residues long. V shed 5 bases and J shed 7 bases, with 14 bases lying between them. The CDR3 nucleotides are TGTGCCAGCAGCCGGACGGGGGAAGGGACCCAGTACTTC. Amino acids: CASSRTGEGTQYF.

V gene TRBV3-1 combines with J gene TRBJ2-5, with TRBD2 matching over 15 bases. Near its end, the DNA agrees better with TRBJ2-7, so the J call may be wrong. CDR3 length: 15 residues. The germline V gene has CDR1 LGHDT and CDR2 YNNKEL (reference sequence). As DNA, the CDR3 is TGTGCCAGCAGCCTTCCGGGACTAGCGGGAGGCGAGCAGTACTTC. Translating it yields CASSLPGLAGGEQYF.

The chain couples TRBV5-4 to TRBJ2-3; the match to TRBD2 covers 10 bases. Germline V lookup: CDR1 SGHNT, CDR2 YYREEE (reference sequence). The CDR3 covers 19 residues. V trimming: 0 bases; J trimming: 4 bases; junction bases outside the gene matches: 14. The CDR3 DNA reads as TGTGCCAGCAGCTTGGGGCCCGAACGGACTAGCGGCTCTCCAGATACGCAGTATTTT. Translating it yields CASSLGPERTSGSPDTQYF. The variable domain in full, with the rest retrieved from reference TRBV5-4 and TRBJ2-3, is ETGVTQSPTHLIKTRGQQVTLRCSSQSGHNTVSWYQQALGQGPQFIFQYYREEENGRGNFPPRFSGLQFPNYSSELNVNALELDDSALYLCASSLGPERTSGSPDTQYFGPGTRLTVL.

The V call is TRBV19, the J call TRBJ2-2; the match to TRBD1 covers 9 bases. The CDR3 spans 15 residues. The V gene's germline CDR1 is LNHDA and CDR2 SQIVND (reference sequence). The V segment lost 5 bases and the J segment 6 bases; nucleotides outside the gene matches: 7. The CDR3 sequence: CASSPRDRVPGELFF. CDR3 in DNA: TGTGCCAGTAGTCCCAGGGACAGGGTTCCCGGGGAGCTGTTTTTT. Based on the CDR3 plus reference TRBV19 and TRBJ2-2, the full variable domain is DGGITQSPKYLFRKEGQNVTLSCEQNLNHDAMYWYRQDPGQGLRLIYYSQIVNDFQKGDIAEGYSVSREKKESFPLTVTSAQKNPTAFYLCASSPRDRVPGELFFGEGSRLTVL.

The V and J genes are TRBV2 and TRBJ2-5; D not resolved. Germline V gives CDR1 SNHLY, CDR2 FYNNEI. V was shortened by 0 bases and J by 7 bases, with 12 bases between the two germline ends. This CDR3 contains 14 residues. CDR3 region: CASSEALRPGTQYF. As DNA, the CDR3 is TGTGCCAGCAGTGAAGCGCTTCGACCCGGGACCCAGTACTTC.

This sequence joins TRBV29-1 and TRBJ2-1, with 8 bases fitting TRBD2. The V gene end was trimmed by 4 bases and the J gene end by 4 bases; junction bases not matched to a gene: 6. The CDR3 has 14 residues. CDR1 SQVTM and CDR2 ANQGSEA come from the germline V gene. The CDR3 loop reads CSVGGLAGYNEQFF. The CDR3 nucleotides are TGCAGCGTTGGGGGCCTAGCGGGTTACAATGAGCAGTTCTTC.

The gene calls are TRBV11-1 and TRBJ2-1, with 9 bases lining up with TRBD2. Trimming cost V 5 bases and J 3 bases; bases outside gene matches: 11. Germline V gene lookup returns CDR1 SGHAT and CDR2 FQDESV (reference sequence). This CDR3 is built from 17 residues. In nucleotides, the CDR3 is TGTGCCAGCAGCCAAACTAGCGGGTTTATAGACTACAATGAGCAGTTCTTC. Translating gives CASSQTSGFIDYNEQFF. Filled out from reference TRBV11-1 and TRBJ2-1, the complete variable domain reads EAEVAQSPRYKITEKSQAVAFWCDPISGHATLYWYRQILGQGPELLVQFQDESVVDDSQLPKDRFSAERLKGVDSTLKIQPAELGDSAMYLCASSQTSGFIDYNEQFFGPGTRLTVL.

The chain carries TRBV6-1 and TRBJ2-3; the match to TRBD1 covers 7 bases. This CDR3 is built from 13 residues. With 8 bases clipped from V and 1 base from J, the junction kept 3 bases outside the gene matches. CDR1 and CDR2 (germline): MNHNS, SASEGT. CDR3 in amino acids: CASEGQRTDTQYF. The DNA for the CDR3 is TGTGCCAGCGAGGGACAGCGCACAGATACGCAGTATTTT.

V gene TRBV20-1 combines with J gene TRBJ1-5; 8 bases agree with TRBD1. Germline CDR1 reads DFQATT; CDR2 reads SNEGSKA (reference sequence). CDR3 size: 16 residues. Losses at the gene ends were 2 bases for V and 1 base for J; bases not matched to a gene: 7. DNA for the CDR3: TGCAGTGCTAGACGTCAGGGGGCTGGGAGCAATCAGCCCCAGCATTTT. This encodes CSARRQGAGSNQPQHF.

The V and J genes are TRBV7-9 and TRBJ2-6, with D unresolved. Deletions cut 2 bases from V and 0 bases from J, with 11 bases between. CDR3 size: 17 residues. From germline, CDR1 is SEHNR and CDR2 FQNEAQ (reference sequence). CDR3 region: CASSLTDSSSGANVLTF. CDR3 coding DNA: TGTGCCAGCAGCTTAACAGACTCCAGCTCTGGGGCCAACGTCCTGACTTTC. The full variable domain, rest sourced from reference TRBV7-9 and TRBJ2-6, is DTGVSQNPRHKITKRGQNVTFRCDPISEHNRLYWYRQTLGQGPEFLTYFQNEAQLEKSRLLSDRFSAERPKGSFSTLEIQRTEQGDSAMYLCASSLTDSSSGANVLTFGAGSRLTVL.

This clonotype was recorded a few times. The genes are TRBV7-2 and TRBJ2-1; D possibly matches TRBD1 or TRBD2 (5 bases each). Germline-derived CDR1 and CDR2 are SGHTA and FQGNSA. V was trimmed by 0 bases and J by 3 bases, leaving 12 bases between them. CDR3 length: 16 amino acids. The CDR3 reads CASSLAGVIGYNEQFF. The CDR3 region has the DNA TGTGCCAGCAGCTTAGCGGGGGTAATCGGCTACAATGAGCAGTTCTTC.

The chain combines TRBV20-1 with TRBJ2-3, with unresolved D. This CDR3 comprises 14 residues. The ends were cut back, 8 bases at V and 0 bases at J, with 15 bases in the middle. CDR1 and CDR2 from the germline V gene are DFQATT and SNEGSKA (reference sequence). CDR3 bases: TGCAGTCCCCAGCTGATCTCTAGCACAGATACGCAGTATTTT. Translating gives CSPQLISSTDTQYF.

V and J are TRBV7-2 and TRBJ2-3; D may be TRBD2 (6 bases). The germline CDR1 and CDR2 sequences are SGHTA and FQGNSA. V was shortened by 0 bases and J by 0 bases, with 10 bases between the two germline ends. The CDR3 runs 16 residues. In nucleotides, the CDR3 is TGTGCCAGCAGCTTAGCGGCGGGGACGAGCACAGATACGCAGTATTTT. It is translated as CASSLAAGTSTDTQYF.

CDR3 sequence reads: CASSFLAGSNEQFF. In DNA form, the CDR3 reads TGTGCCAGCAGCTTTCTAGCGGGGTCGAATGAGCAGTTCTTC. The gene calls are TRBV11-1 and TRBJ2-1, with 9 positions matching TRBD2. The CDR3 runs to 14 residues. The germline V gene has CDR1 SGHAT and CDR2 FQDESV (reference sequence). V dropped 3 bases and J dropped 7; count of bases not matched to a gene: 4.

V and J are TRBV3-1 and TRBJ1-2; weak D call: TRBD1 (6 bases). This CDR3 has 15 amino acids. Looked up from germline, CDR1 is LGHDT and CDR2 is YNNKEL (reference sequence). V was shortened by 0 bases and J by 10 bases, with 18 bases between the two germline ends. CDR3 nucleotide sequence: TGTGCCAGCAGCCAAGATAGTACGGGGGCGTTAATCTACACCTTC. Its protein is CASSQDSTGALIYTF.

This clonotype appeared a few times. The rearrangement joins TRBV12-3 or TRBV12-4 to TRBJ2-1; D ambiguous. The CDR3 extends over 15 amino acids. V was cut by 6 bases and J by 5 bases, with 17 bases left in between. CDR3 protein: CASSNVQTVNNEQFF. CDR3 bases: TGTGCCAGCAGCAACGTGCAGACGGTTAACAATGAGCAGTTCTTC.

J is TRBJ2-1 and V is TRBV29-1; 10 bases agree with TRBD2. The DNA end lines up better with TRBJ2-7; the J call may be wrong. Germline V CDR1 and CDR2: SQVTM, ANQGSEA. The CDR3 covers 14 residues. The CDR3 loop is CSVGLAGVYNEQYF. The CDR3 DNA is TGCAGCGTTGGCCTAGCGGGAGTCTACAATGAGCAGTACTTC.

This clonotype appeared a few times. CDR3 in amino acids: CATSRNPVGFNTGELFF. In DNA form, the CDR3 reads TGTGCCACCAGCAGAAACCCCGTAGGGTTTAACACCGGGGAGCTGTTTTTT. The chain employs TRBV15 and TRBJ2-2; D is unresolved. Germline V lookup: CDR1 LNHNV, CDR2 YYDKDF (reference sequence). Trimming pared 2 bases from V and 2 bases from J, leaving 15 bases between. The CDR3 has 17 residues.

CDR3 protein: CSAPTRGGQETQYF. The CDR3 nucleotides are TGCAGTGCTCCGACCCGGGGCGGGCAAGAGACCCAGTACTTC. The chain carries TRBV20-1 and TRBJ2-5; either TRBD1 or TRBD2 may supply D (5 bases each). CDR1 is DFQATT and CDR2 is SNEGSKA in the germline V gene (reference sequence). V was trimmed by 5 bases and J by 2 bases, leaving 15 bases between them. This CDR3 is 14 amino acids long.

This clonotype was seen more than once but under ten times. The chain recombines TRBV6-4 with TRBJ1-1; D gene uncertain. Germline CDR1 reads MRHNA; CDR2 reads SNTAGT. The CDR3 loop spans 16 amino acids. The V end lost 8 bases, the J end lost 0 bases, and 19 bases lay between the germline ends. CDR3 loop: CASHPGIWRLNTEAFF. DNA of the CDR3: TGTGCCAGCCATCCTGGAATCTGGCGCTTGAACACTGAAGCTTTCTTT.

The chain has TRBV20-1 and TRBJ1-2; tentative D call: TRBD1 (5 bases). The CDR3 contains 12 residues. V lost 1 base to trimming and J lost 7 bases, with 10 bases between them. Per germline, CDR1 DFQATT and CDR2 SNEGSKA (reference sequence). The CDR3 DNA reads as TGCAGTGCTAGAGCAGACAGTGGTGGCTACACCTTC. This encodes CSARADSGGYTF.

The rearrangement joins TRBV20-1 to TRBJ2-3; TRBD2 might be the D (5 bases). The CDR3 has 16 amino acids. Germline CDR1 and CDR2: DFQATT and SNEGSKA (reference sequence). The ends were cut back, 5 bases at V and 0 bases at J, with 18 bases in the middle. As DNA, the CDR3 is TGCAGTGCTCCTTCCTTCGGCGGGCGTAGCACAGATACGCAGTATTTT. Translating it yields CSAPSFGGRSTDTQYF.

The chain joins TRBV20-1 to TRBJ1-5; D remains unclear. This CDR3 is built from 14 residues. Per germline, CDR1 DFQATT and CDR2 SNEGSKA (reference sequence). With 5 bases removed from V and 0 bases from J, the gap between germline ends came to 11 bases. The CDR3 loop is CSAASHPSNQPQHF. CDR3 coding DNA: TGCAGTGCTGCATCACACCCTAGCAATCAGCCCCAGCATTTT.